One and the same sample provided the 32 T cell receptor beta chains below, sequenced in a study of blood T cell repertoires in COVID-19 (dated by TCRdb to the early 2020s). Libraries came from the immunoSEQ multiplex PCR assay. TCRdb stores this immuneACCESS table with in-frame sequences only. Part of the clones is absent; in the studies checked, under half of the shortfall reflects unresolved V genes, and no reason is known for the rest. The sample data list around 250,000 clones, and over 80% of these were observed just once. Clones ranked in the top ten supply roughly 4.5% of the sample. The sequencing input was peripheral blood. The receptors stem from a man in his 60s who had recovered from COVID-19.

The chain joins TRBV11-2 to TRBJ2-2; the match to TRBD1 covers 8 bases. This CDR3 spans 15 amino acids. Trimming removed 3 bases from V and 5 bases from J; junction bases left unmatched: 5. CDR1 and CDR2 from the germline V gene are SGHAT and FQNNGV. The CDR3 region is CASSFPRQGTGELFF. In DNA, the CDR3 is TGTGCCAGCAGCTTCCCTAGACAGGGGACCGGGGAGCTGTTTTTT.

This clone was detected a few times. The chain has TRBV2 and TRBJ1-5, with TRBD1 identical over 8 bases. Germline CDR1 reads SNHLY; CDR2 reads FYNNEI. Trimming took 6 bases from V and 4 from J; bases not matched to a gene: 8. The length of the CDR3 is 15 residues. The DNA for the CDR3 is TGTGCCAGCAGATGGGGGGACAGGCCTAATCAGCCCCAGCATTTT. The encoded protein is CASRWGDRPNQPQHF.

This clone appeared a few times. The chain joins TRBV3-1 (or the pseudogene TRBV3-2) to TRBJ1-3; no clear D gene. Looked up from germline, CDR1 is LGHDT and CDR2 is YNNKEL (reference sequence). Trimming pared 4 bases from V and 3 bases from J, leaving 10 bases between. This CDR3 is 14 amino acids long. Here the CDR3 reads CASSRLGGGNTIYF. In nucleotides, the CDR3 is TGTGCCAGCAGCCGGCTAGGTGGTGGAAACACCATATATTTT.

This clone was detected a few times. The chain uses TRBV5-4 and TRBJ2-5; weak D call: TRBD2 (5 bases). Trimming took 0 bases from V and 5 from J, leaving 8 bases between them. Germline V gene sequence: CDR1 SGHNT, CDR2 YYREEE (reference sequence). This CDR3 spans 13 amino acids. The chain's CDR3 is CASSLVDLETQYF. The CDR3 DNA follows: TGTGCCAGCAGCTTGGTGGACTTGGAGACCCAGTACTTC.

The CDR3 spells CASRGTSGANTDTQYF. CDR3 bases: TGCGCCAGCAGGGGGACTAGCGGGGCTAACACAGATACGCAGTATTTT. The rearrangement joins TRBV5-1 to TRBJ2-3; 13 positions agree with TRBD2. V shed 5 bases, J shed 2 bases, and the junction held 5 bases outside the gene matches. The germline V gene has CDR1 SGHRS and CDR2 YFSETQ. CDR3 length: 16 amino acids.

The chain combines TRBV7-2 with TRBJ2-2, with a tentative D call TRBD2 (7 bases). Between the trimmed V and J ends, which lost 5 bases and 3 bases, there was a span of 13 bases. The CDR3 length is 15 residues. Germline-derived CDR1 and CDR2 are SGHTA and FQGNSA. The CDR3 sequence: CASSPTGGYTGELFF. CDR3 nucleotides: TGTGCCAGCAGCCCCACGGGGGGCTACACCGGGGAGCTGTTTTTT.

The CDR3 reads CASSLGRGLATDTQYF. DNA for the CDR3: TGCGCCAGCAGCTTGGGCAGGGGGCTCGCCACAGATACGCAGTATTTT. This rearrangement joins TRBV5-1 to TRBJ2-3; 8 bases line up with TRBD1. V lost 0 bases and J lost 2; bases outside the gene matches: 5. This CDR3 spans 16 amino acids. Looked up from germline, CDR1 is SGHRS and CDR2 is YFSETQ.

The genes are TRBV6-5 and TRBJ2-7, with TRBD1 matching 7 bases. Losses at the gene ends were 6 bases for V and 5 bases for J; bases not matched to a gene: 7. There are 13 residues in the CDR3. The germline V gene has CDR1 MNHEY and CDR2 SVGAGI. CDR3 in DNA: TGTGCCAGCAGACGAACAGGGGTCCACGAGCAGTACTTC. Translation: CASRRTGVHEQYF.

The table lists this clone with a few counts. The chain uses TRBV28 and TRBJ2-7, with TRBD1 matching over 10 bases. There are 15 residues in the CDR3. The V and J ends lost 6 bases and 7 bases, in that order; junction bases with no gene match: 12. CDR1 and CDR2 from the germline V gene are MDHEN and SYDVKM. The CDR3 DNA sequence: TGTGCCAGCAGGAAAGGGACAGGGGTTACGGGGGAGCAGTACTTC. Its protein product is CASRKGTGVTGEQYF.

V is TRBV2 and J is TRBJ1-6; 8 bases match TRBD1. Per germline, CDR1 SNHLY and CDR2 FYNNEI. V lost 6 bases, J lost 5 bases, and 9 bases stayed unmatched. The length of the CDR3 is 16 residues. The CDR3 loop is CASRENYRGNNSPLHF. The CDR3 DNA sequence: TGTGCCAGCAGGGAAAATTACAGGGGGAATAATTCACCCCTCCACTTT.

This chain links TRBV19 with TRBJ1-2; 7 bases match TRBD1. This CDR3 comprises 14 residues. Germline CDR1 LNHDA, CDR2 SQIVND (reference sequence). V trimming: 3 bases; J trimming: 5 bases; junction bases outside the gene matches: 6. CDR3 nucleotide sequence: TGTGCCAGTAGTATCCGAGAGACAGGGTATGGCTACACCTTC. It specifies CASSIRETGYGYTF.

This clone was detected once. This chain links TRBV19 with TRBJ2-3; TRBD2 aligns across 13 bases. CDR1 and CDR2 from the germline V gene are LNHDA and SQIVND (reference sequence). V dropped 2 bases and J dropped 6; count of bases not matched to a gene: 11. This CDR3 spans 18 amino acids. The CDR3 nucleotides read TGTGCCAGTAGTATATCCCGGACTAGCGGGAGAAGTGTGGATACGCAGTATTTT. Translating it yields CASSISRTSGRSVDTQYF.

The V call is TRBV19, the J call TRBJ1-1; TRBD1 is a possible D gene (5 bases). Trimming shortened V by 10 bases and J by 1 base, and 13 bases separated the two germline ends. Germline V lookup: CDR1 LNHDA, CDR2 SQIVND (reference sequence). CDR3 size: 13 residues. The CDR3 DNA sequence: TGTGCCACCGCGGGGGTGACGAACACTGAAGCTTTCTTT. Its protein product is CATAGVTNTEAFF. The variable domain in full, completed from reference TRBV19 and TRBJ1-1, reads DGGITQSPKYLFRKEGQNVTLSCEQNLNHDAMYWYRQDPGQGLRLIYYSQIVNDFQKGDIAEGYSVSREKKESFPLTVTSAQKNPTAFYLCATAGVTNTEAFFGQGTRLTVV.

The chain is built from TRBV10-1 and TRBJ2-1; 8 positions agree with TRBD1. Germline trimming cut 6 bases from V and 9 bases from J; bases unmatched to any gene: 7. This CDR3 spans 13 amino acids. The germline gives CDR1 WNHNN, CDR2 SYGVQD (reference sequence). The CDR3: CASRGDRPGEQFF. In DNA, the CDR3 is TGCGCCAGCAGGGGGGACAGGCCGGGTGAGCAGTTCTTC.

Here the CDR3 reads CASSLEGVTSTDTQYF. DNA of the CDR3: TGCGCCAGCAGCTTGGAGGGGGTGACTAGCACAGATACGCAGTATTTT. The V and J genes are TRBV5-1 and TRBJ2-3; tentatively, D is TRBD1 (6 bases). Per germline, CDR1 SGHRS and CDR2 YFSETQ. The V gene lost 0 bases and the J gene lost 0 bases, with 11 bases spanning the gap. The CDR3 runs 16 residues.

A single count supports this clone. DNA for the CDR3: TGTGCCAGCAGTTCTCTCTTCGACAGGGGGGATAGGCCCCAGCATTTT. It translates to CASSSLFDRGDRPQHF. The genes are TRBV28 and TRBJ1-5; 9 nucleotides line up with TRBD1. Germline assignment: CDR1 MDHEN and CDR2 SYDVKM. This CDR3 is 16 amino acids long. Germline trimming cut 4 bases from V and 9 bases from J; bases unmatched to any gene: 13.

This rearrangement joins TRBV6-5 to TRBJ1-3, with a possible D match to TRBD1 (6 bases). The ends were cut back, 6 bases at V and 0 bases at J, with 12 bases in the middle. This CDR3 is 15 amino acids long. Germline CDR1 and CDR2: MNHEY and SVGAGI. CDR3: CASRDRFSSGNTIYF. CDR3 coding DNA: TGTGCCAGCAGAGACAGGTTTTCCTCTGGAAACACCATATATTTT.

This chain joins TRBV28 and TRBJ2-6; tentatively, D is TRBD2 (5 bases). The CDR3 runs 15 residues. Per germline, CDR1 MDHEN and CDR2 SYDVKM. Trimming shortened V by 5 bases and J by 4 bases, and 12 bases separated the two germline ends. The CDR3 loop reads CASSRRGSGANVLTF. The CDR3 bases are TGTGCCAGCAGTCGTCGGGGTTCCGGGGCCAACGTCCTGACTTTC.

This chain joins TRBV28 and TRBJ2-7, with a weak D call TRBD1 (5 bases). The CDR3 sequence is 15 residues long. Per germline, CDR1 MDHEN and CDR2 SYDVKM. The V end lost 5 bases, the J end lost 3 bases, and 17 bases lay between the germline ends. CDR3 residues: CASSPLDGQIYEQYF. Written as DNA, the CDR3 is TGTGCCAGCAGTCCCCTGGACGGACAAATCTACGAGCAGTACTTC.

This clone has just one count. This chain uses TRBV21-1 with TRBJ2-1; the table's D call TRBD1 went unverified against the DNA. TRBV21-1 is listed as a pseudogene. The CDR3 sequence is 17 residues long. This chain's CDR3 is CASSYSPPVQGDNEQFF. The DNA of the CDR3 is TGTGCCAGCAGCTACTCTCCCCCCGTACAGGGGGACAATGAGCAGTTCTTC.

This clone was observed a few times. The DNA of the CDR3 is TGTGCCAGCAACAGAAACCCAGCGGAAACCTCCTACGAGCAGTACTTC. Its translation: CASNRNPAETSYEQYF. V gene TRBV5-4 combines with J gene TRBJ2-7; the D gene is possibly TRBD2 (5 bases). The V and J ends lost 6 bases and 0 bases respectively, with 19 bases between them. Germline CDR1 SGHNT, CDR2 YYREEE (reference sequence). The CDR3 length is 16 residues.

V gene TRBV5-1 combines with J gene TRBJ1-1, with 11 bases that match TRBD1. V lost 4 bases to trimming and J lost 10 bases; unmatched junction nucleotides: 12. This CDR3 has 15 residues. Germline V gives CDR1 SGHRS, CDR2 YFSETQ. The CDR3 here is CASSGQGANGVGAFF. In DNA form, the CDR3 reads TGCGCCAGCAGCGGACAGGGGGCGAATGGAGTTGGAGCTTTCTTT.

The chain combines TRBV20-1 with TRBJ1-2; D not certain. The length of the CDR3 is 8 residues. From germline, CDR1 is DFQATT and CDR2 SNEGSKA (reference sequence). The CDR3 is CTPDGYTF. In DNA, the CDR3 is TGCACCCCGGATGGCTACACCTTC.

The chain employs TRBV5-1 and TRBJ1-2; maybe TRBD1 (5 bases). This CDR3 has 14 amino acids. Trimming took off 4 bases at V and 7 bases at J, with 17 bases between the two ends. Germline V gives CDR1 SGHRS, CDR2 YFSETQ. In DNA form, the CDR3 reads TGCGCCAGCAGCCCAGGAGGGACGGCTGGTGGCTACACCTTC. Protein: CASSPGGTAGGYTF.

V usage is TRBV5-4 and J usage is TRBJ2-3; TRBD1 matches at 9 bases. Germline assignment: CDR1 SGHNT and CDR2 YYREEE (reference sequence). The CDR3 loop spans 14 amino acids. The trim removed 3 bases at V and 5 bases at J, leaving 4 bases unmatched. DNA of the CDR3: TGTGCCAGCAGCTGGGGACAGGGTAGAGATACGCAGTATTTT. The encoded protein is CASSWGQGRDTQYF.

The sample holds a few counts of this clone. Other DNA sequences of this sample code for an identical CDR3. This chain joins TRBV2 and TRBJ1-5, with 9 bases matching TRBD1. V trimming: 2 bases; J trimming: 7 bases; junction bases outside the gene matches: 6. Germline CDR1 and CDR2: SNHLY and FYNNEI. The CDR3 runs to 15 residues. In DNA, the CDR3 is TGTGCCAGCAGTGAACGGGACAGGGTCGGACAGCCCCAGCATTTT. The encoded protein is CASSERDRVGQPQHF.

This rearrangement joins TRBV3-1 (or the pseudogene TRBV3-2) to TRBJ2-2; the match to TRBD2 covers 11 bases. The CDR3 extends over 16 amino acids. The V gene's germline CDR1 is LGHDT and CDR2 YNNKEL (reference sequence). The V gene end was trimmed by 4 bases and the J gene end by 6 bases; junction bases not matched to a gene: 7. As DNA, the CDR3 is TGTGCCAGCAGCCTCAGACTAGCGGGGAGTCCCGGGGAGCTGTTTTTT. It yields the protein CASSLRLAGSPGELFF.

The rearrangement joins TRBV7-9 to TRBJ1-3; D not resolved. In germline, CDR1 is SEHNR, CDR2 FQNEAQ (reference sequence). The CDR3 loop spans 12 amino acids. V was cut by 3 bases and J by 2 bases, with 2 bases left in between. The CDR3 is CASSFTGNTIYF. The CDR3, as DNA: TGTGCCAGCAGCTTTACTGGAAACACCATATATTTT.

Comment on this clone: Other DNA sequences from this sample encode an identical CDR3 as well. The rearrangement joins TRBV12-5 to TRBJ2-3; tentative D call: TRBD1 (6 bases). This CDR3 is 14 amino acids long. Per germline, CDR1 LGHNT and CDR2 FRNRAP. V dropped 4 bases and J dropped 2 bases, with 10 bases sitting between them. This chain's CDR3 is CASGSRTVTDTQYF. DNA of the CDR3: TGTGCTAGTGGTTCCCGGACAGTCACAGATACGCAGTATTTT.

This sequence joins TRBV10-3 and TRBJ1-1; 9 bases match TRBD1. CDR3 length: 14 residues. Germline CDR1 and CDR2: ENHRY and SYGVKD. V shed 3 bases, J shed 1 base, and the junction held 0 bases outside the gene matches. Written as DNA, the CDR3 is TGTGCCATCAGTGAACAGGGGGCGAACACTGAAGCTTTCTTT. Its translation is CAISEQGANTEAFF.

Here the CDR3 DNA reads TGTGCCAGTAGTATAGTGGGCAGGGGGGATGGTCAGCCCCAGCATTTT. Its translation: CASSIVGRGDGQPQHF. The V gene is TRBV19, the J gene TRBJ1-5, with 7 nucleotides matching TRBD1. The CDR3 sequence is 16 residues long. CDR1 LNHDA and CDR2 SQIVND come from the germline V gene (reference sequence). The junction had 9 bases not matched to a gene; V was cut back by 1 base and J by 6 bases.

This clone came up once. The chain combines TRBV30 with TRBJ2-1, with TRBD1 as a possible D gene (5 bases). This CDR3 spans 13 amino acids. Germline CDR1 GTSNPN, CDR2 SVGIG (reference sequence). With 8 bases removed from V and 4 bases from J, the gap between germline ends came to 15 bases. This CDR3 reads CAGVRKGYNEQFF. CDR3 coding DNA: TGTGCCGGAGTACGAAAGGGGTACAATGAGCAGTTCTTC.